These 3 T cell receptor beta chains share one sample of origin, sequenced in a study of T cells after yellow fever vaccination. Each CDR3 protein is one row after TCRdb ran MiXCR on the 5' RACE reads. The sample has about 350,000 distinct CDR3 sequences, roughly 8.3% seen once. The source was PBMCs, collected 45 days after the first yellow fever vaccination. The receptors stem from a young man who received the YFV17D yellow fever vaccine.

This clonotype was counted a few times. The chain employs TRBV7-2 and TRBJ2-2; D is possibly TRBD1 (5 bases). The V and J ends lost 5 bases and 2 bases respectively, with 15 bases between them. The CDR3 runs to 16 residues. Germline V CDR1 and CDR2: SGHTA, FQGNSA. The chain's CDR3 is CASSTQGYSNTGELFF. As DNA, the CDR3 is TGTGCCAGCAGCACGCAGGGTTACTCTAACACCGGGGAGCTGTTTTTT.

This clonotype was counted only a few times. The CDR3: CAISLKQGNTEAFF. CDR3 bases: TGTGCCATCAGCCTTAAACAGGGGAACACTGAAGCTTTCTTT. This rearrangement joins TRBV10-3 to TRBJ1-1; a possible D gene is TRBD1 (6 bases). The CDR3 sequence is 14 residues long. The germline V gene encodes CDR1 ENHRY and CDR2 SYGVKD. V was clipped by 6 bases and J by 1 base, with 12 bases between them.

In its sample, this clonotype was seen many times. The rearrangement links TRBV20-1 to TRBJ1-2; TRBD1 agrees at 7 bases. The V gene end was trimmed by 0 bases and the J gene end by 2 bases; junction bases not matched to a gene: 6. Germline loops: CDR1 DFQATT, CDR2 SNEGSKA (reference sequence). The CDR3 spans 15 residues. The CDR3 nucleotides are TGCAGTGCTAGAGATTCGGCACAGGGGAACTATGGCTACACCTTC. This gives the protein CSARDSAQGNYGYTF.